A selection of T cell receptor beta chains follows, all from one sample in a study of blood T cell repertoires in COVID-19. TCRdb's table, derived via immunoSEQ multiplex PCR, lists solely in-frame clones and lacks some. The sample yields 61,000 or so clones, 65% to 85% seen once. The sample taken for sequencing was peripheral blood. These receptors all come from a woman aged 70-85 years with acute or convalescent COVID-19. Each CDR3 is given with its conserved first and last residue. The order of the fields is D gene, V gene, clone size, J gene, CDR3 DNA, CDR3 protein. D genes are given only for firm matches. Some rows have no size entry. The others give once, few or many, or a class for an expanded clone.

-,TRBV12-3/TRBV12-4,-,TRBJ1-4,TGTGCCAGCAGGCTGGACAGAGGTGAAAAACTGTTTTTT,CASRLDRGEKLFF
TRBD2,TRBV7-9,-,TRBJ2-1,TGTGCCAGCAGCTTAGGGGTAGCGGGGCCCTACAATGAGCAGTTCTTC,CASSLGVAGPYNEQFF
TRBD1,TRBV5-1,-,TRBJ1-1,TGCGCCAGCCAACAGGGGGCGGCCGTGGTTACTGAAGCTTTCTTT,CASQQGAAVVTEAFF
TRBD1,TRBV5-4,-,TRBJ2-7,TGTGCCAGCAGCTCACTTACAGGGGGCACCAACTACGAGCAGTACTTC,CASSSLTGGTNYEQYF
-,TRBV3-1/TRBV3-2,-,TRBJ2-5,TGTGCCAGCAGCCAAGACCTAGGGACCCAGTACTTC,CASSQDLGTQYF
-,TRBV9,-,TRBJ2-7,TGTGCCAGCAGCGAGGGGTTGGGCGGCGAGCAGTACTTC,CASSEGLGGEQYF
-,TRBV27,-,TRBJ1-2,TGTGCCAGCAGTTTCAAGGGGTCGGGGGGTCATGGCTACACCTTC,CASSFKGSGGHGYTF
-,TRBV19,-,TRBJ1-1,TGTGCCAGTAGTACCCTGACAGCTTCGAACACTGAAGCTTTCTTT,CASSTLTASNTEAFF
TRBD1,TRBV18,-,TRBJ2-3,TGTGCCAGCTCGGCAGTAAGGGGGCTTCCGAACACAGATACGCAGTATTTT,CASSAVRGLPNTDTQYF
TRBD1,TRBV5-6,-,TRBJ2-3,TGTGCCAGCAGCCCCAGGGGGCTTCTCCTCCTAAGGGATACGCAGTATTTT,CASSPRGLLLLRDTQYF
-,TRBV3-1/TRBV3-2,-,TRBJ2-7,TGTGCCAGCAGCCAAGGGGGAATCGACAGGCAGTACTTC,CASSQGGIDRQYF
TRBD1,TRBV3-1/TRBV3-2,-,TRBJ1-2,TGTGCCAGCAGCCTGGGTCGATCCGGGACAGAGTATGGCTACACCTTC,CASSLGRSGTEYGYTF
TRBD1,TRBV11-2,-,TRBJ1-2,TGTGCCAGCAGCCAAGAAGGACAGGGGTATGGCTACACCTTC,CASSQEGQGYGYTF
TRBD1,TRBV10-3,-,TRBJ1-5,TGTGCCATCAGTCTCCCGCCGACAGGGGGCCGTGGAGATAGGGATCAGCCCCAGCATTTT,CAISLPPTGGRGDRDQPQHF
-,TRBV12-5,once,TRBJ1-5,TGTGCTAGTGCACGGAGGTTGGGGGCGGGCTACGGCAATCAGCCCCAGCATTTT,CASARRLGAGYGNQPQHF
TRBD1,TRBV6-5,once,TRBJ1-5,TGTGCCAGCAGCCGACAGGGGGCACGCAATCAGCCCCAGCATTTT,CASSRQGARNQPQHF
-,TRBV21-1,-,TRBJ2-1,TGTGCCAGCAGCAAAGCATTGAGCGGTACCTACAATGAGCAGTTCTTC,CASSKALSGTYNEQFF
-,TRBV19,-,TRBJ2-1,TGTGCCAGTAGTACCACCCTCATTAATTCTATCTCCTACAATGAGCAGTTCTTC,CASSTTLINSISYNEQFF
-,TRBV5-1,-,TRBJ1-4,TGCGCCAGCAGCTCTCCAGGGCAGGGTGAAAAACTGTTTTTT,CASSSPGQGEKLFF
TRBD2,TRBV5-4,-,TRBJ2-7,TGTGCCAGCAGCACCGGGACTAGATCCTACGAGCAGTACTTC,CASSTGTRSYEQYF
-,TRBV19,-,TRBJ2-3,TGTGCCAGTACACCACAGGCGAGCACAGATACGCAGTATTTT,CASTPQASTDTQYF
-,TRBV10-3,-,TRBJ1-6,TGTGCCATCAGTGAACAAAGCTCCTATAATTCACCCCTCCACTTT,CAISEQSSYNSPLHF
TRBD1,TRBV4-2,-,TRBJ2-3,TGTGCCAGCAGCTTACGTCCGGGGCAGGGGGCCTCCGGCACAGATACGCAGTATTTT,CASSLRPGQGASGTDTQYF
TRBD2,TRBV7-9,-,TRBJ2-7,TGTGCCAGCAGCTTAGAAGGACTAGCGGGGGACCTATTCTACGAGCAGTACTTC,CASSLEGLAGDLFYEQYF
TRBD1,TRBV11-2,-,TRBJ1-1,TGTGCCAGCAGCTTATCAGGGGGCACTGAAGCTTTCTTT,CASSLSGGTEAFF